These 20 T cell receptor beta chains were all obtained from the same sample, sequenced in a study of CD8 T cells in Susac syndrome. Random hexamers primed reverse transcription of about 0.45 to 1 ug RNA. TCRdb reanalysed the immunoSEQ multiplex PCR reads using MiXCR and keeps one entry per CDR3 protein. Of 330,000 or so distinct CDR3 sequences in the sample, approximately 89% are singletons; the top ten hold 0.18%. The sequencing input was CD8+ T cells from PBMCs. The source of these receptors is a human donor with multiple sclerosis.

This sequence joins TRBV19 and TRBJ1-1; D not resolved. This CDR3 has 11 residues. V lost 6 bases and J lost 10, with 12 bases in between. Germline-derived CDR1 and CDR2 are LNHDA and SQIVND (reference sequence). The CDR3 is CASSPGHGAFF. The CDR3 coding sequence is TGTGCCAGTAGCCCCGGGCATGGAGCTTTCTTT. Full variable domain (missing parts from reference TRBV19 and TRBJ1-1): DGGITQSPKYLFRKEGQNVTLSCEQNLNHDAMYWYRQDPGQGLRLIYYSQIVNDFQKGDIAEGYSVSREKKESFPLTVTSAQKNPTAFYLCASSPGHGAFFGQGTRLTVV.

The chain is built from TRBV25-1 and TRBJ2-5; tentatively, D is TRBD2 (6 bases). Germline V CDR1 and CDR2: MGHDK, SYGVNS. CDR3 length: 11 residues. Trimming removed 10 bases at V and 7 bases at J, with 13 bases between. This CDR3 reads CATNQGGTQYF. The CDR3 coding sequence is TGTGCCACCAACCAGGGAGGGACCCAGTACTTC.

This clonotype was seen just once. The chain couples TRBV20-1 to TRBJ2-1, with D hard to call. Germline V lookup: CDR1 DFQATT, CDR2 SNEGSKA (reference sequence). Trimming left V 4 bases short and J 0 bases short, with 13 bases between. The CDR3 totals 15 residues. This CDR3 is CSAKVMPSSYNEQFF. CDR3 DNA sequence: TGCAGTGCTAAGGTCATGCCCAGCTCCTACAATGAGCAGTTCTTC.

In nucleotides, the CDR3 is TGTGCCAGCAGTTACTCCATCCGGACAGGGGGTATCAACGAGCAGTACTTC. Translating gives CASSYSIRTGGINEQYF. The chain employs TRBV6-2 or TRBV6-3 and TRBJ2-7; 10 bases map to TRBD1. This CDR3 spans 17 amino acids. The ends lost 0 bases at V and 5 bases at J; junction bases unmatched: 10. Germline CDR1 and CDR2: MNHEY and SVGEGT.

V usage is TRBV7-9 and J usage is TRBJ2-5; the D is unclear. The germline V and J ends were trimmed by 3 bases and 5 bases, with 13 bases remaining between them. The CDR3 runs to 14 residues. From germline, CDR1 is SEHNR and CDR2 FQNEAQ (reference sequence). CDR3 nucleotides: TGTGCCAGCAGCTTGGACGGTCGCCTTGAGACCCAGTACTTC. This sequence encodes CASSLDGRLETQYF.

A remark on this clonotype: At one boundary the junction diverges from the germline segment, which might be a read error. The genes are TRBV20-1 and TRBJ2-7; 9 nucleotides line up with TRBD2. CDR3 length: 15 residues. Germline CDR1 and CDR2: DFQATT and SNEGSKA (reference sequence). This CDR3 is CSAPGLAMGSHEQYF. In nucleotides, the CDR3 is TGCAGTGCTCCGGGACTAGCTATGGGCTCCCACGAGCAGTACTTC.

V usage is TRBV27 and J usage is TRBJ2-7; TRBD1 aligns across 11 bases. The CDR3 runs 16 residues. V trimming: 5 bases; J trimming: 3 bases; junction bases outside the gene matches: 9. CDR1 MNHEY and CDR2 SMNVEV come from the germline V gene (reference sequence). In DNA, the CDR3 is TGTGCCAGCAGTATTCTAGCGGGACAGGGGGTCTACGAGCAGTACTTC. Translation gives CASSILAGQGVYEQYF.

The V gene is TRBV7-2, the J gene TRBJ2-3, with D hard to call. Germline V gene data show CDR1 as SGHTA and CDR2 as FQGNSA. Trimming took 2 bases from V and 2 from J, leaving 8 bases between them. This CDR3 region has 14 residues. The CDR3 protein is CASSLLSLTDTQYF. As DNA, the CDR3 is TGTGCCAGCAGCTTACTCAGTCTCACAGATACGCAGTATTTT.

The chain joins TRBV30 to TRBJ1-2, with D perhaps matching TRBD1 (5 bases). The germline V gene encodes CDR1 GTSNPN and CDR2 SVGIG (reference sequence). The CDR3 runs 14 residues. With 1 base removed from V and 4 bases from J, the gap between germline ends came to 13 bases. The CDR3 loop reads CAWSEGGAPYGYTF. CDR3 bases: TGTGCCTGGAGTGAGGGAGGGGCCCCCTATGGCTACACCTTC.

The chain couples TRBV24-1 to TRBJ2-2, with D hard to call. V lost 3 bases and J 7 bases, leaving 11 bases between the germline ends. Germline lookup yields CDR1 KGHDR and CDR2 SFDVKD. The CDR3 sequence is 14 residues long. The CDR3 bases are TGTGCCACCAGTGATGACCAGGCTGGCGGGGAGCTGTTTTTT. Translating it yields CATSDDQAGGELFF.

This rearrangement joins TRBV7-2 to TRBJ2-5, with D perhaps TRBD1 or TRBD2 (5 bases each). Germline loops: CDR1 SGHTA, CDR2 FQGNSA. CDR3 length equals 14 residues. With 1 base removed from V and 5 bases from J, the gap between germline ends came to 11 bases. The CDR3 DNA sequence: TGTGCCAGCAGCTTAGGAGCAGGGAGCGAGACCCAGTACTTC. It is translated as CASSLGAGSETQYF.

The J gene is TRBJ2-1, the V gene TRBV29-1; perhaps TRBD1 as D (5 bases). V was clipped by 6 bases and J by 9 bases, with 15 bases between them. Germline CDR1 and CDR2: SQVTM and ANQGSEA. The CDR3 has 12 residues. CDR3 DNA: TGCAGCGTCCTCTCCCAGGGTAGTGAGCAGTTCTTC. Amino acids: CSVLSQGSEQFF.

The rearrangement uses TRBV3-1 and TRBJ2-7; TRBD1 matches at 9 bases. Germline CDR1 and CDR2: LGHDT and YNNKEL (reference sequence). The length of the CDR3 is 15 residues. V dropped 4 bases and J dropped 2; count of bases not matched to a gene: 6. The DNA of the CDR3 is TGTGCCAGCAGCCTTCTTGGACAGGGGACCTACGAGCAGTACTTC. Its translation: CASSLLGQGTYEQYF.

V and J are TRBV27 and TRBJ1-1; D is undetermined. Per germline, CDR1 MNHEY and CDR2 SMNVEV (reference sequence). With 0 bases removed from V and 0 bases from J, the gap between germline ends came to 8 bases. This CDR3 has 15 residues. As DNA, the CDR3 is TGTGCCAGCAGTTTATCTCGGGTACTGAACACTGAAGCTTTCTTT. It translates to CASSLSRVLNTEAFF.

The CDR3 protein is CASSFRSTDTQYF. CDR3 sequence (DNA): TGTGCCAGCAGTTTTAGGTCCACAGATACGCAGTATTTT. This chain joins TRBV27 and TRBJ2-3; D remains unclear. Trimming stripped 3 bases from V and 2 bases from J, with 6 bases between. The V gene's germline CDR1 is MNHEY and CDR2 SMNVEV (reference sequence). The CDR3 runs to 13 residues.

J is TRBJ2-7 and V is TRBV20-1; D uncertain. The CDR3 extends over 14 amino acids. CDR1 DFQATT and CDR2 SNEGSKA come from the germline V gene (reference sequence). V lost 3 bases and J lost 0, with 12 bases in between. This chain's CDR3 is CSASRGGPSYEQYF. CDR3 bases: TGCAGTGCTAGTCGCGGCGGCCCCTCCTACGAGCAGTACTTC.

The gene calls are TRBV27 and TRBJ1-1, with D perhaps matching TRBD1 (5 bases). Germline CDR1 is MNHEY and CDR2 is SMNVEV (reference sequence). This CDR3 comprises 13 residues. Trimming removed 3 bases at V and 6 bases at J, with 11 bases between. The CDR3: CASSFQGTPEAFF. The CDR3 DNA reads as TGTGCCAGCAGTTTCCAGGGTACCCCTGAAGCTTTCTTT.

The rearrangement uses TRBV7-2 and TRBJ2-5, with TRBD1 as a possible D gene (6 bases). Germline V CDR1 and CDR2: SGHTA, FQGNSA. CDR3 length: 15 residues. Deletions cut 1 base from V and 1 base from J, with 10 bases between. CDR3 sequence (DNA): TGTGCCAGCAGCTTAGGACAGGCCCTCCAAGAGACCCAGTACTTC. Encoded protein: CASSLGQALQETQYF. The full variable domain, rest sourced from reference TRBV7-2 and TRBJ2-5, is GAGVSQSPSNKVTEKGKDVELRCDPISGHTALYWYRQSLGQGLEFLIYFQGNSAPDKSGLPSDRFSAERTGGSVSTLTIQRTQQEDSAVYLCASSLGQALQETQYFGPGTRLLVL.

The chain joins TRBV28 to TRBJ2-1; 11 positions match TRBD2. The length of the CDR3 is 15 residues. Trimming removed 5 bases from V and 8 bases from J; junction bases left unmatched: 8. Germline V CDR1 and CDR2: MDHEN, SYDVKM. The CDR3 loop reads CASSLLAGGTDEQFF. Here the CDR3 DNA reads TGTGCCAGCAGTCTCCTAGCGGGAGGTACCGATGAGCAGTTCTTC.

CDR3 in amino acids: CASSPGLKDEAFF. CDR3 in DNA: TGTGCCAGCAGCCCGGGCCTCAAAGATGAAGCTTTCTTT. The chain has TRBV11-2 and TRBJ1-1; D is unclear. Looked up from germline, CDR1 is SGHAT and CDR2 is FQNNGV. V was cut by 5 bases and J by 7 bases, with 14 bases left in between. This CDR3 comprises 13 residues.